This entry lists 8 T cell receptor beta chains sequenced from one sample in a study of blood T cells in healthy people across ages (dated by TCRdb to 2015 to 2017). The library was made by 5' RACE. These reads were obtained on an Illumina HiSeq 2500. The second PCR ran for about 7 to 11 cycles and used a J-beta primer mix along with a sample-barcoded 5' primer. TCRdb reanalyzed the raw reads on its own, using fastp at Q25 for trimming and MiXCR for clone calling, and kept in-frame beta chains. CDR3 protein sequences are deduplicated, and each keeps its most common genes and DNA. This sample has about a million distinct CDR3 sequences in its table, and about 53% of those were observed once. The ten largest clones take up about a fifth of the sample. The sample consisted of blood. These receptors were obtained from a woman in her sixties in good health.

This clonotype was found a few times. This sequence joins TRBV6-5 and TRBJ2-7, with no clear D. The CDR3 sequence is 14 residues long. The germline V gene has CDR1 MNHEY and CDR2 SVGAGI. Trimming took off 4 bases at V and 2 bases at J, with 12 bases between the two ends. The CDR3 coding sequence is TGTGCCAGCAGTTCTCCGGACCCTCCCTACGAGCAGTACTTC. The encoded protein is CASSSPDPPYEQYF.

The gene calls are TRBV5-1 and TRBJ2-1; 12 bases line up with TRBD2. The V and J ends lost 6 bases and 4 bases, in that order; junction bases with no gene match: 11. The length of the CDR3 is 17 residues. The V gene's germline CDR1 is SGHRS and CDR2 YFSETQ. The CDR3 reads CASKLLAGGVTYNEQFF. CDR3 DNA: TGCGCCAGCAAGTTACTAGCGGGAGGTGTAACGTACAATGAGCAGTTCTTC.

The J gene is TRBJ2-1, the V gene TRBV12-3 or TRBV12-4; TRBD2 matches at 8 bases. The V gene end was trimmed by 4 bases and the J gene end by 3 bases; junction bases not matched to a gene: 11. The CDR3 is made up of 17 amino acids. CDR3 residues: CASSSGRAGENYNEQFF. Here the CDR3 DNA reads TGTGCCAGCAGTTCAGGAAGAGCGGGAGAGAACTACAATGAGCAGTTCTTC.

This clonotype has a count of ten or more. The chain employs TRBV29-1 and TRBJ2-7, with no clear D. The germline V gene has CDR1 SQVTM and CDR2 ANQGSEA. CDR3 length: 11 residues. Trimming left V 3 bases short and J 3 bases short, with 6 bases between. CDR3 sequence: CSVDWDYEQYF. CDR3 in DNA: TGCAGCGTTGACTGGGACTACGAGCAGTACTTC.

DNA for the CDR3: TGCAGCGTTGAGTTTACAAGGACAGATACGCAGTATTTT. Amino acid sequence: CSVEFTRTDTQYF. The chain has TRBV29-1 and TRBJ2-3; D not certain. V gave up 3 bases and J gave up 3 bases, with 10 bases separating them. This CDR3 is built from 13 residues. From germline, CDR1 is SQVTM and CDR2 ANQGSEA.

The chain employs TRBV20-1 and TRBJ2-7; no clear D. The germline V gene encodes CDR1 DFQATT and CDR2 SNEGSKA (reference sequence). V was clipped by 3 bases and J by 7 bases, with 16 bases between them. CDR3 length equals 13 residues. The CDR3 coding sequence is TGCAGTGCTAGGGTCGGAGCCTACAATGAGCAGTACTTC. Its translation is CSARVGAYNEQYF.

This clonotype was detected only a few times. CDR3: CAISGTGGGGTDTQYF. The CDR3 DNA follows: TGTGCCATCAGCGGAACAGGGGGCGGAGGGACAGATACGCAGTATTTT. This sequence joins TRBV10-3 and TRBJ2-3; 9 bases map to TRBD1. Germline V gene sequence: CDR1 ENHRY, CDR2 SYGVKD. Trimming took 6 bases from V and 3 from J; bases not matched to a gene: 10. The CDR3 runs 16 residues.

The chain uses TRBV14 and TRBJ2-2; D gene unclear. CDR3 size: 20 residues. Germline CDR1 and CDR2: SGHDN and FVKESK. The V end lost 2 bases, the J end lost 0 bases, and 22 bases lay between the germline ends. CDR3 DNA sequence: TGTGCCAGCAGCCAAACGACCGGGCCACTTACTACCACGAACACCGGGGAGCTGTTTTTT. Its protein product is CASSQTTGPLTTTNTGELFF.